The present entry profiles one T cell receptor (beta chain) with its context. Its antigen is currently not known. Qualities for individual bases were not recorded, and no much larger clone is one base off. The library was produced with multiplex PCR. The sequencer listed for this sample is Illumina HiSeq 4000. iRepertoire HTBI primers and Arm-PCR amplification of CDR3 regions were used to construct TCR beta libraries. PCR products were gel purified before sequencing. Processing in the source paper ran as follows. Gene usage analysis of CDR3 amino acid clonotypes used the approximately 56 TRBV and fewer than 15 TRBJ segments found across samples. Filtered high-quality paired reads were merged into contigs using COPE and FqMerger. BLAST was used to align contigs to IMGT TRBV, TRBD and TRBJ reference genes, with CDR3 defined following IMGT. Clonotypes above 0.1% frequency were classified as highly expanded clones. Repertoire diversity was measured by Shannon entropy, and V-J evenness by the Gini coefficient. A clonotype found in more than one individual was treated as public. TCRdb trimmed the raw reads at Q25, called clones with MiXCR and kept productive beta chains. Each entry is one CDR3 protein sequence, shown with its most common DNA and genes. It is TCRdb's table, rather than the study itself, that gives the V and J calls and clone size. Recorded for this sample are 420,000 or so distinct CDR3 sequences; about 16% of them occurred a single time. The leading ten clones occupy 23% of the sample.

The time point label, as the study defines it: newly diagnosed GD, antithyroid drugs for less than 3 months. RNA was extracted from PBMCs in TRIzol for both TCR sequencing and RNA sequencing. The diagnosis of Graves' disease followed American Thyroid Association guidelines. Patients were recruited from an endocrinology department in Xi'an, China. From each patient, around 9 milliliters of peripheral blood was collected into an EDTA anticoagulant tube. Ficoll Paque Plus density gradient separation was used to isolate PBMCs, and no additional T cell sorting was done. An Agilent 2100 Bioanalyzer and agarose gel were used to assess RNA quality, and a NanoDrop 2000 was used to measure RNA concentration. This entry comes from a study of regulatory T cells in long-lasting Graves disease (dated by TCRdb to the early 2020s). Study-level background: Patients with newly diagnosed Graves' disease had been on antithyroid drugs for under 3 months. Patients with persistent Graves' disease were compared with patients with newly diagnosed Graves' disease using TCR sequencing and RNA sequencing of peripheral blood. A total of some 35 samples underwent TCR sequencing: about 13 from persistent and some 20 from newly diagnosed Graves' disease patients. The study was registered as a clinical trial and conducted in China.

The germline V gene (reference sequence) yields SEHNR for CDR1 and FQNEAQ for CDR2. Including the terminal cysteine and phenylalanine, the CDR3 comprises 20 residues. The DNA shown is the 60-base CDR3, in frame from base 1. V is cut back by 1 base and J by 1 base, with 9 bases in the junction unmatched. General study outcomes and caveats: Lower TCR Shannon entropy and fewer highly expanded clones were observed in persistent Graves' disease patients than in newly diagnosed patients, which suggested clonal expansion. More public clonotypes were shared among persistent patients (fewer than 3,000) than among newly diagnosed patients (roughly 1,000). The small sample size was acknowledged by the authors as a limitation that may reduce accuracy. TRBV28, TRBJ1-2 and TRBJ2-5 were preferentially used in persistent disease, while TRBV20-1 and TRBJ2-1 were favored in newly diagnosed disease. Only the TCR beta chain was sequenced and analyzed. Only peripheral blood was studied, because thyroid tissue, the primary lesion, was inaccessible.

The same sample was also used in a study of T cells in Graves' hyperthyroidism and ophthalmopathy. Taken from the second paper: Stable Graves' hyperthyroidism was defined as the absence of progression to ophthalmopathy over 18 months of follow-up. Hyperthyroidism patients were newly diagnosed, had a disease duration of under 2 months, and were aged 18 to 65 years. Patients with uncontrolled infections, other autoimmune diseases, pregnancy or lactation were excluded. Diagnoses relied on clinical symptoms, serum thyroxine and TRAb, thyroid ultrasound and orbital computed tomography. For the first round of RT-PCR on the TCR CDR3, the HTBI primer set was used together with the Qiagen OneStep RT-PCR kit. Most expanded thyroid clonotypes (frequency above 0.001) were also detected in blood, a finding suggesting that blood repertoires may reflect thyroid immune responses. Ophthalmopathy was separated from stable hyperthyroidism by a 13 V-J signature model, with around 90% sensitivity and 81% to 82% specificity obtained in cross-validation and 80%/75% obtained in testing. During validation, the model predicted progression to ophthalmopathy a median of around 6 months ahead of onset, with roughly 65% sensitivity and about 72% specificity. To identify distinguishing TCR V-J signatures, a discovery cohort of 90 to 100 patients was used, comprising approximately 40 with Graves' ophthalmopathy and some 57 with stable Graves' hyperthyroidism. Whether ophthalmopathy could be predicted prospectively was tested in an independent validation cohort made up of about 20 hyperthyroidism patients plus 17 patients who later progressed to ophthalmopathy. The approximately 100 discovery patients were randomly divided into training and test sets at a 7:3 ratio. Thyroid tissue and blood T-cell repertoires from about 6 Graves' hyperthyroidism patients were also compared in the study. Following sampling, methimazole starting at 30 mg daily was given to hyperthyroidism patients, and high-dose intravenous methylprednisolone was given to ophthalmopathy patients. Libraries were constructed in a second round of multiplex PCR, after which size selection and purification were performed. Libraries were sequenced paired-end with 100 bp reads on an Illumina HiSeq2000. SOAPnuke was used to process the raw data, throwing out any read that contained adapters or uncalled bases, had a mean Phred below 15, or lacked an exact constant-primer or identifier match. COPE v1.2.5 was used to merge high-quality paired reads, and clonotypes were defined as unique nucleotide sequences. Clonotypes were aligned to IMGT TRBV, TRBD and TRBJ reference segments using MiTCR v1.1. Analysis was restricted to V-J combinations with a frequency above 0.0001, which covered 99% to 99.2% of repertoires. A TCS score was defined as the ratio of F50 (clonal expansion) to E x V (chaos), with BLOSUM62-based TCRdist applied between CDR3 peptides within each V-J. Welch's t-statistics and random forest reduced around 520 V-J features to around 14, which were used in a naive Bayes classifier (R e1071). No statistical method was used to set the sample size in advance, and investigators knew the group allocation. TCR Vbeta CDR3 sequencing of 140 or so peripheral blood samples (43 ophthalmopathy, approximately 80 hyperthyroidism and approximately 17 progressor patients) is reported in the paper.

The specimen was peripheral blood mononuclear cells (PBMCs), collected at new diagnosis, from a patient treated with antithyroid drugs. The chain is assembled from TRBV7-9 and TRBJ2-3, with 15 bases matching TRBD2. The clonotype was recovered from a woman aged 18-35 years with Graves disease. Donor details come from another sample of the same person, matched by shared clones. Here the CDR3 is given as CASSLVGLAGGQVGTDTQYF. The base sequence is TGTGCCAGCAGCTTAGTCGGACTAGCGGGAGGGCAAGTTGGCACAGATACGCAGTATTTT.